Described below is a single T cell receptor (beta chain) sequence and its context. Antigen: not known. The method was immunoSEQ multiplex PCR; TCRdb's version includes in-frame clones alone and lacks a portion of them. Here the sample spans more than 90,000 clones, 92% being singletons. This specimen comes from a study of siplizumab effects on memory and regulatory T cells. General study findings and limits: A mean of approximately 70% of mappable alloreactive CD4+ clones were Treg-derived with siplizumab, compared with more than 25% in controls.

Sequenced sample: non-Treg CD4+ T cells sorted from blood. The clonotype was recovered from a human donor in good health.

For the CDR3, the DNA is TGTGCCAGCAGCCCCCCTAGCGGGAGGGCTGGGGGTACGCAGTATTTT. This codes for CASSPPSGRAGGTQYF. The chain joins TRBV9 to TRBJ2-3; 12 nucleotides align to TRBD2. Germline assignment: CDR1 SGDLS and CDR2 YYNGEE. The V and J ends lost 4 bases and 8 bases, in that order; junction bases with no gene match: 11. The CDR3 sequence is 16 residues long.